This T cell receptor (beta chain) originates from a study of cytomegalovirus exposure and HLA in healthy donors. CDR1 and CDR2 (germline): SGHNT, YYREEE (reference sequence). The CDR3 is made up of 16 amino acids. The V gene end was trimmed by 4 bases and the J gene end by 5 bases; junction bases not matched to a gene: 8. PCR used 60 Vbeta primers and 13 Jbeta primers. Sequencing used immunoSEQ multiplex PCR; TCRdb keeps in-frame clones, though not all of them. Of approximately 110,000 clones listed, roughly three quarters are singletons. Study-wide results and caveats: A few CMV-associated chains were confirmed in vitro to be specific for CMV antigens.

About this clone: Its matching antigen is unknown.

This chain uses TRBV5-4 with TRBJ2-3, with TRBD2 identical over 12 bases. Input material: PBMCs. The clonotype comes from a man in his thirties or forties in good health and CMV-seronegative. In DNA, the CDR3 is TGTGCCAGCAGCCCACCGACTAGCGGGAGTGGAGATACGCAGTATTTT. Amino acids: CASSPPTSGSGDTQYF. The full variable domain, in which reference TRBV5-4 and TRBJ2-3 provide the parts outside the CDR3, is ETGVTQSPTHLIKTRGQQVTLRCSSQSGHNTVSWYQQALGQGPQFIFQYYREEENGRGNFPPRFSGLQFPNYSSELNVNALELDDSALYLCASSPPTSGSGDTQYFGPGTRLTVL.